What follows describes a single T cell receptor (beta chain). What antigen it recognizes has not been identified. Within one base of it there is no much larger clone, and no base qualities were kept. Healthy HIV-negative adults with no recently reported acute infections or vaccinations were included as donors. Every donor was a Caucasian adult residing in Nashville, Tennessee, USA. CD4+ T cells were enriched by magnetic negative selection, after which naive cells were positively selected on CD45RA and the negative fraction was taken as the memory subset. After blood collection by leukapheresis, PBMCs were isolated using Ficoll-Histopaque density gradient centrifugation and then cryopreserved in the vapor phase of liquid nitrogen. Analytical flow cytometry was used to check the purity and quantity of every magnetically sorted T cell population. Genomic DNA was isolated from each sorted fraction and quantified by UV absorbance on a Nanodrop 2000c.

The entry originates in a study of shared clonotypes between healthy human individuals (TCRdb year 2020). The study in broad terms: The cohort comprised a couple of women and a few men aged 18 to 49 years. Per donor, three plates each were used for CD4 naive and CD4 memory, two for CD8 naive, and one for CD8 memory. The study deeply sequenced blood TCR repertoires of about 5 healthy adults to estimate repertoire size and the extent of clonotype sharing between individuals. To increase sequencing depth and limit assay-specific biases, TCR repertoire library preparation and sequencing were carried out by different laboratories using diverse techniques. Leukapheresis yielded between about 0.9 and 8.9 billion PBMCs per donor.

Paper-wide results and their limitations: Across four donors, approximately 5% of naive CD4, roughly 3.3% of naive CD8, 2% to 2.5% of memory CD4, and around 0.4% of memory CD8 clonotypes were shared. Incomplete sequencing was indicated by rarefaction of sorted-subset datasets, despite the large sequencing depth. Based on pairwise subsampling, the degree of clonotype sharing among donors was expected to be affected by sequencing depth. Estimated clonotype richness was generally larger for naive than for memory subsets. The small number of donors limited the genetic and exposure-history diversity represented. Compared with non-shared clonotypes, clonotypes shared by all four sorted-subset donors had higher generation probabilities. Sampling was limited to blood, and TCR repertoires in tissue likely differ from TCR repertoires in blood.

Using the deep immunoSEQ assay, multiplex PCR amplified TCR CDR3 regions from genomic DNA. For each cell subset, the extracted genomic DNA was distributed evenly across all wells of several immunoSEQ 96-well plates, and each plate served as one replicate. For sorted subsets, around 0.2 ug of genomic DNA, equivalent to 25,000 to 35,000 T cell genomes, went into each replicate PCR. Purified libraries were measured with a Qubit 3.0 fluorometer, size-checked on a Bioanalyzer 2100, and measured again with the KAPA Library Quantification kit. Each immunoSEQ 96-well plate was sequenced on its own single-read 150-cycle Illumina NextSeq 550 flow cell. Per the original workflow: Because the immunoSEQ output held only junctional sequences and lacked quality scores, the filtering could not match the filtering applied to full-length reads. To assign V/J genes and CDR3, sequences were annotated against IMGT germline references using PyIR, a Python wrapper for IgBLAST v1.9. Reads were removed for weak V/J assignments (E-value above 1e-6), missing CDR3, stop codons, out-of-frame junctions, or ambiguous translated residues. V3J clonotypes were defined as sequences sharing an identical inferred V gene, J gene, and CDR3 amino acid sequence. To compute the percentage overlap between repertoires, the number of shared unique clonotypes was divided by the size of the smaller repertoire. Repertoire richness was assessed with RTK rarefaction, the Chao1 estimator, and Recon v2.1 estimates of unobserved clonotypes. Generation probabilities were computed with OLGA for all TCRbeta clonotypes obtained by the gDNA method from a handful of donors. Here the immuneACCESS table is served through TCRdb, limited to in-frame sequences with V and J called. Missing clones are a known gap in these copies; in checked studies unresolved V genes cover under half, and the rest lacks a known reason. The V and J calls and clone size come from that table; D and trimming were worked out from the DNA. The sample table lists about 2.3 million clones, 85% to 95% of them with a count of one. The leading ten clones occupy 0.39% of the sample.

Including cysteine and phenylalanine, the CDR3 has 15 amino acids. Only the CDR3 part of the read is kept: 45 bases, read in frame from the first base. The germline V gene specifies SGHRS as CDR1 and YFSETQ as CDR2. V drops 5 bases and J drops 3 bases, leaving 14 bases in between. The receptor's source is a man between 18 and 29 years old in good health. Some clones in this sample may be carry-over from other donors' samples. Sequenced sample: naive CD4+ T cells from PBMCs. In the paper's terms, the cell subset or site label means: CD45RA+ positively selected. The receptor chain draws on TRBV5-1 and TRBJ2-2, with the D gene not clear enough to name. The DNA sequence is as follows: TGCGCCAGCAGTTCCCGACTGGCAGACACCGGGGAGCTGTTTTTT. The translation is CASSSRLADTGELFF. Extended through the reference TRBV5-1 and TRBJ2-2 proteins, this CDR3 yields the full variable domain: KAGVTQTPRYLIKTRGQQVTLSCSPISGHRSVSWYQQTPGQGLQFLFEYFSETQRNKGNFPGRFSGRQFSNSRSEMNVSTLELGDSALYLCASSSRLADTGELFFGEGSRLTVL.